The 8 T cell receptor beta chains presented below share a single source sample, sequenced in a study of blood T cell repertoires in COVID-19. The table came from immunoSEQ multiplex PCR; TCRdb's copy has only in-frame clones and leaves some out. There are approximately 97,000 clones in the sample; approximately 88% occur only once, and 3.5% to 5.5% lies in the top ten. Source material: peripheral blood. All receptors come from a human donor in a cohort sampled during active COVID-19.

The rearrangement joins TRBV7-6 to TRBJ1-2, with 9 positions matching TRBD1. Germline V lookup: CDR1 SGHVS, CDR2 FNYEAQ. Trimming removed 4 bases from V and 5 bases from J; junction bases left unmatched: 2. This CDR3 spans 13 amino acids. CDR3 coding DNA: TGTGCCAGCAGCTCCGGACAGGGGTATGGCTACACCTTC. Translated: CASSSGQGYGYTF.

This rearrangement joins TRBV18 to TRBJ1-4; D unresolved. The V gene lost 5 bases and the J gene lost 10 bases, with 11 bases spanning the gap. CDR1 is KGHSH and CDR2 is LQKENI in the germline V gene. The CDR3 runs to 12 residues. In DNA form, the CDR3 reads TGTGCCAGCTCATCATATAGTGGAAAACTGTTTTTT. It codes for CASSSYSGKLFF.

The chain is built from TRBV5-1 and TRBJ2-7; 9 bases fit TRBD1. From germline, CDR1 is SGHRS and CDR2 YFSETQ. This CDR3 has 15 residues. V shed 4 bases, J shed 3 bases, and the junction held 8 bases outside the gene matches. The CDR3 region has the DNA TGCGCCAGCAGCACGGACAGGGGCTCCCTCTACGAGCAGTACTTC. This sequence encodes CASSTDRGSLYEQYF.

This chain connects TRBV24-1 to TRBJ1-2; 7 nucleotides align to TRBD1. Germline-derived CDR1 and CDR2 are KGHDR and SFDVKD. The V and J ends lost 5 bases and 4 bases, in that order; junction bases with no gene match: 6. The CDR3 covers 14 residues. The CDR3 here is CATSAWDRSYGYTF. In DNA, the CDR3 is TGTGCCACCAGTGCCTGGGACAGATCCTATGGCTACACCTTC.

This chain links TRBV19 with TRBJ1-2; weak D call: TRBD1 (5 bases). Trimming took 3 bases from V and 1 from J, leaving 15 bases between them. This CDR3 has 16 amino acids. Germline CDR1 LNHDA, CDR2 SQIVND (reference sequence). CDR3 DNA: TGTGCCAGTAGTATGGGGGGAGAGGCACTTAACTATGGCTACACCTTC. Its protein product is CASSMGGEALNYGYTF.

This clone appeared once. The chain employs TRBV7-9 and TRBJ1-1, with 7 positions matching TRBD1. The V gene end was trimmed by 5 bases and the J gene end by 0 bases; junction bases not matched to a gene: 3. The CDR3 is 14 amino acids. The germline V gene has CDR1 SEHNR and CDR2 FQNEAQ (reference sequence). The CDR3 sequence: CASSPTGLNTEAFF. In nucleotides, the CDR3 is TGTGCCAGCAGCCCGACAGGGCTGAACACTGAAGCTTTCTTT. Variable domain in full (rest from reference TRBV7-9 and TRBJ1-1): DTGVSQNPRHKITKRGQNVTFRCDPISEHNRLYWYRQTLGQGPEFLTYFQNEAQLEKSRLLSDRFSAERPKGSFSTLEIQRTEQGDSAMYLCASSPTGLNTEAFFGQGTRLTVV.

This clone appeared once. V usage is TRBV4-2 and J usage is TRBJ2-3, with a weak D call TRBD1 (5 bases). The germline V and J ends were trimmed by 1 base and 3 bases, with 8 bases remaining between them. Germline CDR1 and CDR2: LGHNA and YNFKEQ. CDR3 length: 14 amino acids. The CDR3 nucleotides read TGTGCCAGCAGCCAAGGGGGCGATACAGATACGCAGTATTTT. Protein: CASSQGGDTDTQYF.

V gene TRBV10-3 combines with J gene TRBJ2-6, with a possible D match to TRBD2 (5 bases). The V gene's germline CDR1 is ENHRY and CDR2 SYGVKD. V lost 7 bases and J lost 5, with 12 bases in between. The CDR3 loop spans 14 amino acids. CDR3 in amino acids: CAIKRELWANVLTF. The DNA of the CDR3 is TGTGCCATCAAGAGGGAGCTCTGGGCCAACGTCCTGACTTTC.